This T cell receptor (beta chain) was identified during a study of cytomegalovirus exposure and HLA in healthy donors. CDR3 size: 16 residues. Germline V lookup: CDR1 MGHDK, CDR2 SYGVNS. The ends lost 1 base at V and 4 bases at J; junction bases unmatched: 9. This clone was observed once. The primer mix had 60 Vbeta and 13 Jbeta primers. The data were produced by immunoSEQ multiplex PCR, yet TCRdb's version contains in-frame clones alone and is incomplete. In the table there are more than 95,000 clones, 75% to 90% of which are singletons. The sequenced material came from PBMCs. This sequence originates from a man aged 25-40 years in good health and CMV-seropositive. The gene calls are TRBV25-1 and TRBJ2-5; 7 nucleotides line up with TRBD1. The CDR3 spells CASSEWGRGFGETQYF. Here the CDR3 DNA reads TGTGCCAGCAGTGAATGGGGCAGGGGGTTCGGAGAGACCCAGTACTTC.